Following are 3 T cell receptor beta chains from one sample sequenced in a study of blood T cell repertoires in COVID-19 (dated by TCRdb to the early 2020s). The library relied on the immunoSEQ multiplex PCR assay. Entries here come from immuneACCESS through TCRdb and include only in-frame sequences with V and J called. Some clones fail to appear in such tables; in the studies checked, an unresolved V gene covers under half of the shortfall, and the cause of the remainder is unknown. This sample is represented by some 320,000 clones; about nine tenths of them were singletons. The biggest ten clones account for 4% to 6% of the sample. The sample taken for sequencing was PBMCs or T cells enriched from blood (not recorded which). These receptors all stem from a man aged 60 to 69 who had recovered from COVID-19.

The chain has TRBV10-3 and TRBJ2-7; TRBD1 aligns across 7 bases. Germline CDR1 ENHRY, CDR2 SYGVKD. The J segment lost 1 base and the V segment lost 3 bases, leaving 9 bases of the junction unmatched. This CDR3 has 16 residues. The chain's CDR3 is CAISDRSRGLSYEQYF. CDR3 coding DNA: TGTGCCATCAGTGACCGTTCTAGGGGGCTATCCTACGAGCAGTACTTC.

This chain uses TRBV28 with TRBJ2-3; D remains unclear. The CDR3 loop spans 14 amino acids. V lost 6 bases, J lost 1 base, and 11 bases lay in between. Per the germline V gene, CDR1 is MDHEN and CDR2 is SYDVKM. The CDR3 DNA sequence: TGTGCCAGCAGCTACTTGTCTGGCACAGATACGCAGTATTTT. Amino acids: CASSYLSGTDTQYF.

As DNA, the CDR3 is TGTGCCAGCAGTTTTAAGTGGGACAGCCTAGGTGTACGTGGCTACACCTTC. Amino acid sequence: CASSFKWDSLGVRGYTF. This chain connects TRBV27 to TRBJ1-2; the match to TRBD1 covers 7 bases. CDR3 length: 17 amino acids. Trimming took 3 bases from V and 7 from J; bases not matched to a gene: 17. The V gene's germline CDR1 is MNHEY and CDR2 SMNVEV (reference sequence).